A selection of T cell receptor beta chains follows, all from one sample in a study of blood T cell repertoires in COVID-19. TCRdb's copy holds only in-frame clones and misses some; the assay was immunoSEQ multiplex PCR. Here the sample spans approximately 36,000 clones, approximately 69% being singletons. The specimen sequenced was peripheral blood. These receptors were obtained from a man between 65 and 79 years old with COVID-19, enrolled during active disease. Both conserved end residues are part of each CDR3. Fields, in order: D gene, V gene, CDR3 length, J gene, CDR3 protein. D genes are given only for firm matches.

d_call: .
v_call: TRBV5-8
cdr3_length: 17
j_call: TRBJ1-2
cdr3_aa: CASSPGWGQTKLGGYTF

d_call: .
v_call: TRBV5-1
cdr3_length: 14
j_call: TRBJ1-6
cdr3_aa: CASSLGDTNSPLHF

d_call: .
v_call: TRBV4-1
cdr3_length: 14
j_call: TRBJ2-2
cdr3_aa: CASSQGLMAGELFF

d_call: TRBD1
v_call: TRBV2
cdr3_length: 14
j_call: TRBJ1-2
cdr3_aa: CASGTGNINYGYTF

d_call: TRBD1
v_call: TRBV2
cdr3_length: 15
j_call: TRBJ2-3
cdr3_aa: CASSVRDRITDTQYF

d_call: TRBD1
v_call: TRBV5-1
cdr3_length: 14
j_call: TRBJ1-2
cdr3_aa: CASSLTGGGIGYTF

d_call: TRBD1
v_call: TRBV9
cdr3_length: 15
j_call: TRBJ2-1
cdr3_aa: CASSVKGQGMNEQFF

d_call: TRBD1
v_call: TRBV5-4
cdr3_length: 13
j_call: TRBJ2-7
cdr3_aa: CASSAGTAYEQYF

d_call: .
v_call: TRBV4-3
cdr3_length: 15
j_call: TRBJ2-7
cdr3_aa: CASSLTSTDIYEQYF

d_call: .
v_call: TRBV5-1
cdr3_length: 13
j_call: TRBJ1-6
cdr3_aa: CASSAVANSPLHF

d_call: TRBD1
v_call: TRBV12-3/TRBV12-4
cdr3_length: 13
j_call: TRBJ1-2
cdr3_aa: CASRPGTGSGYTF

d_call: TRBD2
v_call: TRBV24-1
cdr3_length: 14
j_call: TRBJ2-7
cdr3_aa: CATPTLAKAAEQYF

d_call: .
v_call: TRBV7-9
cdr3_length: 14
j_call: TRBJ2-5
cdr3_aa: CASSSLLGRETQYF

d_call: .
v_call: TRBV4-3
cdr3_length: 15
j_call: TRBJ1-6
cdr3_aa: CASSQTSLSNSPLHF

d_call: .
v_call: TRBV5-6
cdr3_length: 14
j_call: TRBJ2-1
cdr3_aa: CASSLGISYNEQFF

d_call: TRBD2
v_call: TRBV5-1
cdr3_length: 16
j_call: TRBJ2-7
cdr3_aa: CASSPGGSGSPYEQYF

d_call: .
v_call: TRBV6-4
cdr3_length: 13
j_call: TRBJ1-1
cdr3_aa: CASRTTMNTEAFF